This T cell receptor (beta chain) comes out of a study of blood T cells in healthy people across ages. About the research overall: Template switching retrieved approximately one barcoded beta molecule for each two T cells.

The CDR3 is 15 amino acids. Germline values: CDR1 MNHNS, CDR2 SASEGT. The V end lost 6 bases, the J end lost 6 bases, and 18 bases lay between the germline ends. For the second PCR, which ran for about 7 to 11 cycles, a sample-barcoded 5' primer and a J-beta primer mix were used. Each TCR beta cDNA got a 12-nucleotide random molecular identifier. TCRdb itself ran the 5' RACE reads through MiXCR, one entry per CDR3 protein. There are about 630,000 distinct CDR3 sequences in the sample; around 21% occur only once, and roughly 3.9% lies in the top ten. V is TRBV6-1 and J is TRBJ1-5; possible D gene TRBD1, 5 bases. The source material was blood. The clonotype originates from a man in his sixties or seventies in good health. Here the CDR3 reads CASRPTSQGSQPQHF. The CDR3 bases are TGTGCCAGCAGACCCACTTCTCAGGGAAGTCAGCCCCAGCATTTT.